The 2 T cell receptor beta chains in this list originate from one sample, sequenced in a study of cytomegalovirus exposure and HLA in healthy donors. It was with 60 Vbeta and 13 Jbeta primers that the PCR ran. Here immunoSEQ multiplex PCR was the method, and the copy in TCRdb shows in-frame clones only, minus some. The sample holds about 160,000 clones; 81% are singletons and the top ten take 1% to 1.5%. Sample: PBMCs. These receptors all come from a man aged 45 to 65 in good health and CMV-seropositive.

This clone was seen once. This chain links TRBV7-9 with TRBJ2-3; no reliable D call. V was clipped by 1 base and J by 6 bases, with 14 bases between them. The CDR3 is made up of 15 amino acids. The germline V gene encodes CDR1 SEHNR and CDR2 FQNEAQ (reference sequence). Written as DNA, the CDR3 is TGTGCCAGCAGCTTAGGCCCCGCCAAAGAGGATACGCAGTATTTT. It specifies CASSLGPAKEDTQYF.

CDR3 region: CASSQEERTGALYGYTF. CDR3 in DNA: TGCGCCAGCAGCCAGGAGGAGAGGACAGGTGCCCTTTATGGCTACACCTTC. This chain joins TRBV4-1 and TRBJ1-2; 7 bases match TRBD1. The V and J ends lost 3 bases and 5 bases, in that order; junction bases with no gene match: 15. Germline CDR1 MGHRA, CDR2 YSYEKL. The CDR3 loop spans 17 amino acids.